This entry describes one T cell receptor beta chain. In the study's own analysis: Cell counts per sample came from amplifying reference gene primers. Assay used: immunoSEQ multiplex PCR; TCRdb lists only in-frame clones, some missing. V, J and clone size were drawn from that table, and D and trimming were deduced from the DNA. The sample consists of about 14,000 clones, 81% of them appearing once. This sample was taken from a study of blood T cell repertoires in COVID-19. Across the whole study: Both acute and convalescent COVID-19 samples were obtained from the United States, Italy and Spain.

Deletions cut 6 bases from V and 5 bases from J, with 22 bases between. The CDR3 is 16 residues long. The germline gives CDR1 MDHEN, CDR2 SYDVKM. The V gene is TRBV28, the J gene TRBJ1-2; D unclear. The receptor was isolated from a human donor in a cohort sampled during active COVID-19. Sequenced sample: peripheral blood. Here the CDR3 reads CASSQSDGVLPYGYTF. CDR3 sequence (DNA): TGTGCCAGCAGCCAAAGTGACGGGGTTCTTCCGTATGGCTACACCTTC.